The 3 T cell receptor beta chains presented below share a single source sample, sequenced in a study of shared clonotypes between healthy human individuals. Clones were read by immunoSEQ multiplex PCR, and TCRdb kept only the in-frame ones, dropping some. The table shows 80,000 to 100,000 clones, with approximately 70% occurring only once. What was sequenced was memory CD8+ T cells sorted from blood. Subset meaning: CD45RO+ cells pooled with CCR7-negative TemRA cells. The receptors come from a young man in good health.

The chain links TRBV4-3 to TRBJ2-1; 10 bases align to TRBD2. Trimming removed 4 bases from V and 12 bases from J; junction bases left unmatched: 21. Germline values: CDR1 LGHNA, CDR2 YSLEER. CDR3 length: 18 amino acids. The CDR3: CASSPVALAGVVTHRQFF. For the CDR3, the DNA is TGCGCCAGCAGCCCCGTGGCCCTAGCGGGAGTGGTGACCCATCGGCAGTTCTTC.

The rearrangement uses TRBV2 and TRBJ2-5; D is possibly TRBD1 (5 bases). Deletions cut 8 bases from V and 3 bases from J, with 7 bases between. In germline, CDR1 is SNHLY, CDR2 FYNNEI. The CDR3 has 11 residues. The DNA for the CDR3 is TGTGCCAGCTGCAGGGAAGAGACCCAGTACTTC. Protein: CASCREETQYF. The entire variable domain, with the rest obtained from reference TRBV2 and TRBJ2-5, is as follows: EPEVTQTPSHQVTQMGQEVILRCVPISNHLYFYWYRQILGQKVEFLVSFYNNEISEKSEIFDDQFSVERPDGSNFTLKIRSTKLEDSAMYFCASCREETQYFGPGTRLLVL.

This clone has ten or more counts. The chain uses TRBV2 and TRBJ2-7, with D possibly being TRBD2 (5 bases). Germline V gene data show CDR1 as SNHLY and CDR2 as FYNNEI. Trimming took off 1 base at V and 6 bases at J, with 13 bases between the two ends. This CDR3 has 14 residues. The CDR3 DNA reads TGTGCCAGCAGTGAAGTTGAGGGAGAGGGCGAGCAGTACTTC. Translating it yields CASSEVEGEGEQYF.